These 18 T cell receptor beta chains came from one sample sequenced in a study of CD8 T cells in ankylosing spondylitis. Study results and caveats: Ankylosing spondylitis blood seemed to carry a telltale TCR beta motif made of eight or nine highly homologous variants.

TCRdb called the 5' RACE reads again in MiXCR, with one record for every CDR3 protein. In the table there are 470,000 or so distinct CDR3 sequences, 26% of which are singletons. Antigens for these TCRs are unknown. The sample consisted of blood, either unsorted or a sorted T cell fraction (not recorded which). These receptors all come from a male donor with ankylosing spondylitis.

V is TRBV7-9 and J is TRBJ1-2, with 7 nucleotides matching TRBD1. V shed 5 bases, J shed 8 bases, and the junction held 5 bases outside the gene matches. Germline CDR1 reads SEHNR; CDR2 reads FQNEAQ (reference sequence). The CDR3 extends over 12 amino acids. The CDR3 loop is CASSRDSLGYTF. The CDR3, as DNA: TGTGCCAGCAGCAGGGACAGTCTCGGCTACACCTTC.

This clonotype has just a few counts. The rearrangement links TRBV20-1 to TRBJ1-1; 8 bases align to TRBD1. Germline CDR1 and CDR2: DFQATT and SNEGSKA (reference sequence). CDR3 length: 14 amino acids. The trim removed 8 bases at V and 1 base at J, leaving 9 bases unmatched. The CDR3 nucleotides read TGCAGTATTTGGACAGGGAAAGAGAACACTGAAGCTTTCTTT. Its protein product is CSIWTGKENTEAFF.

This chain uses TRBV9 with TRBJ1-1; D uncertain. This CDR3 is 14 amino acids long. The V gene lost 3 bases and the J gene lost 4 bases, with 13 bases spanning the gap. Germline V lookup: CDR1 SGDLS, CDR2 YYNGEE. The CDR3 loop reads CASSAQSASTEAFF. Written as DNA, the CDR3 is TGTGCCAGCAGCGCGCAAAGCGCGAGCACTGAAGCTTTCTTT.

The sample holds many counts of this clonotype. Written as DNA, the CDR3 is TGCAGCGTTGACCCGGAAAGGGGACTAGCGGACGCCGGGGAGCTGTTTTTT. This encodes CSVDPERGLADAGELFF. This chain joins TRBV29-1 and TRBJ2-2; 11 positions agree with TRBD2. CDR3 length: 17 residues. Germline assignment: CDR1 SQVTM and CDR2 ANQGSEA. The V segment lost 3 bases and the J segment 6 bases; nucleotides outside the gene matches: 12.

This clonotype was counted only a few times. The V gene is TRBV4-1, the J gene TRBJ2-2; D is uncertain. This CDR3 spans 13 amino acids. V shed 3 bases and J shed 5 bases, with 7 bases lying between them. From germline, CDR1 is MGHRA and CDR2 YSYEKL. The CDR3 spells CASSHDFTGELFF. CDR3 nucleotides: TGCGCCAGCAGCCATGATTTTACCGGGGAGCTGTTTTTT.

This clonotype was detected only a few times. V gene TRBV20-1 combines with J gene TRBJ1-3, with TRBD1 as a possible D gene (5 bases). Per the germline V gene, CDR1 is DFQATT and CDR2 is SNEGSKA (reference sequence). This CDR3 is 13 amino acids long. V gave up 0 bases and J gave up 9 bases, with 12 bases separating them. DNA of the CDR3: TGCAGTGCTAGAGATCAGGGTGTGAGCACCATATATTTT. It yields the protein CSARDQGVSTIYF.

There are many counts of this clonotype. The V and J genes are TRBV5-1 and TRBJ2-3; TRBD2 matches 8 bases. The V segment lost 5 bases and the J segment 2 bases; nucleotides outside the gene matches: 4. This CDR3 has 14 amino acids. Germline values: CDR1 SGHRS, CDR2 YFSETQ. CDR3 residues: CASSLGLATDTQYF. The DNA for the CDR3 is TGCGCCAGCAGTCTCGGACTAGCCACAGATACGCAGTATTTT.

The chain carries TRBV6-5 and TRBJ1-1, with a possible D match to TRBD1 (5 bases). V was pared by 2 bases and J by 0 bases, with 7 bases between. CDR1 is MNHEY and CDR2 is SVGAGI in the germline V gene. The CDR3 consists of 14 residues. The CDR3, as DNA: TGTGCCAGCAGTTACGGACATATGAACACTGAAGCTTTCTTT. Translated, it gives CASSYGHMNTEAFF.

This clonotype was seen ten or more times. The chain has TRBV12-3 or TRBV12-4 and TRBJ2-5; 7 nucleotides match TRBD1. The CDR3 has 14 amino acids. With V trimmed by 3 bases and J by 3 bases, 4 bases remained unmatched. As DNA, the CDR3 is TGTGCCAGCAGTTTGAGGGACAGAGAAGAGACCCAGTACTTC. Encoded protein: CASSLRDREETQYF.

CDR3 residues: CASSSSGTSHTDTQYF. DNA of the CDR3: TGTGCCAGCAGCTCTTCCGGGACTAGCCACACAGATACGCAGTATTTT. This chain uses TRBV11-3 with TRBJ2-3; 9 nucleotides align to TRBD2. Per the germline V gene, CDR1 is SGHNT and CDR2 is YENEEA. Trimming took 4 bases from V and 2 from J; bases not matched to a gene: 7. There are 16 residues in the CDR3.

There are a few counts of this clonotype. J is TRBJ1-2 and V is TRBV6-1, with TRBD1 matching over 7 bases. CDR1 is MNHNS and CDR2 is SASEGT in the germline V gene. The length of the CDR3 is 16 residues. The trim removed 5 bases at V and 1 base at J, leaving 10 bases unmatched. This CDR3 is CASSTQGRGVNYGYTF. CDR3 DNA: TGTGCCAGCAGTACACAGGGGCGCGGGGTTAACTATGGCTACACCTTC.

This clonotype has a count of ten or more. The chain links TRBV5-1 to TRBJ2-3, with D possibly TRBD1 on 5 matching bases. Germline CDR1 reads SGHRS; CDR2 reads YFSETQ. Trimming left V 2 bases short and J 2 bases short, with 9 bases between. The CDR3 is made up of 14 amino acids. CDR3 in amino acids: CASSFGQDTDTQYF. The CDR3 DNA follows: TGCGCCAGCAGCTTTGGACAAGACACAGATACGCAGTATTTT.

This clonotype was found a few times. This chain uses TRBV12-3 or TRBV12-4 with TRBJ1-1, with D hard to call. CDR3 length: 14 residues. Trimming removed 3 bases from V and 0 bases from J, with 8 bases in between. The CDR3 DNA follows: TGTGCCAGCAGTTTCGGGGAATTGAACACTGAAGCTTTCTTT. Translated, it gives CASSFGELNTEAFF.

V gene TRBV6-1 combines with J gene TRBJ2-1; the match to TRBD2 covers 12 bases. The CDR3 is 15 amino acids. With V trimmed by 6 bases and J by 6 bases, 6 bases remained unmatched. Germline loops: CDR1 MNHNS, CDR2 SASEGT. Written as DNA, the CDR3 is TGTGCCAGCAGGATCGGACTAGCGGGGATCAATGAGCAGTTCTTC. Translated, it gives CASRIGLAGINEQFF.

The chain combines TRBV7-9 with TRBJ2-1; D not certain. CDR1 is SEHNR and CDR2 is FQNEAQ in the germline V gene (reference sequence). The CDR3 extends over 11 amino acids. Trimming removed 8 bases from V and 5 bases from J, with 7 bases in between. CDR3 coding DNA: TGTGCCAGCGGCGGAAACAATGAGCAGTTCTTC. Translation gives CASGGNNEQFF.

This chain connects TRBV20-1 to TRBJ2-1; 8 bases line up with TRBD1. The ends lost 3 bases at V and 9 bases at J; junction bases unmatched: 4. The CDR3 is made up of 12 amino acids. The germline V gene has CDR1 DFQATT and CDR2 SNEGSKA (reference sequence). In nucleotides, the CDR3 is TGCAGTGCTAGCGACAGGGGAACTGAGCAGTTCTTC. Protein: CSASDRGTEQFF.

This clonotype was recorded a few times. The rearrangement links TRBV20-1 to TRBJ2-1; D perhaps matches TRBD2 (6 bases). This CDR3 has 15 amino acids. Germline lookup yields CDR1 DFQATT and CDR2 SNEGSKA (reference sequence). V lost 0 bases, J lost 6 bases, and 15 bases lay in between. CDR3 sequence: CSARDPRDSLNEQFF. The DNA for the CDR3 is TGCAGTGCTAGAGATCCCCGGGACTCCCTCAATGAGCAGTTCTTC.

In this sample, this clonotype turned up a few times. The CDR3 region has the DNA TGTGCCAGCAGTTTTTCTAGTTATCCCTACAATGAGCAGTTCTTC. It specifies CASSFSSYPYNEQFF. The chain couples TRBV27 to TRBJ2-1; D remains unclear. The germline V and J ends were trimmed by 3 bases and 2 bases, with 11 bases remaining between them. CDR1 MNHEY and CDR2 SMNVEV come from the germline V gene (reference sequence). This CDR3 has 15 amino acids.